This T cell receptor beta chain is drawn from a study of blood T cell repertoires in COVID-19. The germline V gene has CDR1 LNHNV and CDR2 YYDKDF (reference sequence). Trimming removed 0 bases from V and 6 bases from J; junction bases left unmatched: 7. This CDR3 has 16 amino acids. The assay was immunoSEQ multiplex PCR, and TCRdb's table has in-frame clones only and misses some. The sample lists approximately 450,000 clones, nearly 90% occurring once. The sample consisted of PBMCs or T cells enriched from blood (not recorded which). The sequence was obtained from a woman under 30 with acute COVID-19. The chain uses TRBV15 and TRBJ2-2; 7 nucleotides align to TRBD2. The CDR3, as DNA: TGTGCCACCAGCAGAGATTGGGGGGAGGGCTCCGGGGAGCTGTTTTTT. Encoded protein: CATSRDWGEGSGELFF.